The present T cell receptor (beta chain) was sequenced within a study of cytomegalovirus exposure and HLA in healthy donors. With 60 Vbeta and 13 Jbeta primers, the PCR was carried out. Clones were read by immunoSEQ multiplex PCR, and TCRdb kept only the in-frame ones, dropping some. The sample holds about 130,000 clones, less than 10% seen once. This clone came up a few times. The TCR comes from a man aged 45 to 65 in good health and CMV-seronegative. Sequencing was done on a sample of PBMCs.

CDR3 coding DNA: TGTGCCAGCAGCCCCACAGGGACAGATGGTCAGCCCCAGCATTTT. Translation: CASSPTGTDGQPQHF. The rearrangement links TRBV6-4 to TRBJ1-5; 7 bases map to TRBD1. The CDR3 is 15 residues long. Germline V lookup: CDR1 MRHNA, CDR2 SNTAGT. The V segment lost 6 bases and the J segment 6 bases; nucleotides outside the gene matches: 11.